The 9 T cell receptor beta chains reported below all come from one sample, sequenced in a study of CD8 T cells in Susac syndrome. About 0.5 to 1 ug RNA was reverse transcribed with random hexamers. MiXCR, run by TCRdb on the immunoSEQ multiplex PCR reads, gives a single entry per CDR3 protein. The sample lists approximately 170,000 distinct CDR3 sequences; about 90% were seen once. Sequencing was performed on CD4+ T cells from PBMCs. Receptors originate from a human donor in good health.

The chain is built from TRBV2 and TRBJ1-4, with no clear D. The V end was cut by 2 bases, the J end by 5 bases, with 0 bases between. CDR1 and CDR2 (germline): SNHLY, FYNNEI. This CDR3 region has 11 residues. CDR3 protein: CASSENEKLFF. For the CDR3, the DNA is TGTGCCAGCAGTGAAAATGAAAAACTGTTTTTT.

The chain links TRBV28 to TRBJ1-5; D remains unclear. Germline CDR1 reads MDHEN; CDR2 reads SYDVKM. This CDR3 comprises 12 residues. V was trimmed by 7 bases and J by 6 bases, leaving 10 bases between them. The CDR3 DNA is TGTGCCAGCACCGGCCCTCGTCAGCCCCAGCATTTT. It translates to CASTGPRQPQHF.

The chain combines TRBV4-1 with TRBJ2-5, with D perhaps TRBD1 (5 bases). Between the trimmed V and J ends, which lost 5 bases and 1 base, there was a span of 11 bases. CDR3 length: 14 residues. Germline V gene lookup returns CDR1 MGHRA and CDR2 YSYEKL. The CDR3 loop reads CASSSQTVQETQYF. CDR3 in DNA: TGCGCCAGCAGCTCACAGACAGTCCAAGAGACCCAGTACTTC.

This chain joins TRBV7-9 and TRBJ2-2, with D uncertain. CDR3 length: 13 amino acids. In germline, CDR1 is SEHNR, CDR2 FQNEAQ (reference sequence). Trimming removed 8 bases from V and 4 bases from J, with 11 bases in between. Written as DNA, the CDR3 is TGTGCCAGCCGTCAGGATGGCACCGGGGAGCTGTTTTTT. Amino acids: CASRQDGTGELFF. Variable domain in full (rest from reference TRBV7-9 and TRBJ2-2): DTGVSQNPRHKITKRGQNVTFRCDPISEHNRLYWYRQTLGQGPEFLTYFQNEAQLEKSRLLSDRFSAERPKGSFSTLEIQRTEQGDSAMYLCASRQDGTGELFFGEGSRLTVL.

This chain joins TRBV29-1 and TRBJ2-3; 9 bases are a match to TRBD2. Germline CDR1 is SQVTM and CDR2 is ANQGSEA. The length of the CDR3 is 19 residues. With 4 bases clipped from V and 5 bases from J, the junction kept 22 bases outside the gene matches. The CDR3 sequence: CSVVRDVRGAGGRGDTQYF. In nucleotides, the CDR3 is TGCAGCGTTGTCAGGGACGTCCGCGGTGCGGGAGGGCGGGGAGATACGCAGTATTTT.

This clonotype appeared a single time. The chain recombines TRBV4-3 with TRBJ2-7; 7 bases align to TRBD1. The V and J ends lost 1 base and 2 bases, in that order; junction bases with no gene match: 8. CDR3 size: 16 residues. The V gene's germline CDR1 is LGHNA and CDR2 YSLEER. In nucleotides, the CDR3 is TGCGCCAGCAGCCAAGCTAGGACAGGACCTCCCTACGAGCAGTACTTC. Residues: CASSQARTGPPYEQYF.

This clonotype was counted a single time. J is TRBJ2-7 and V is TRBV28, with TRBD1 identical over 12 bases. Germline loops: CDR1 MDHEN, CDR2 SYDVKM. Trimming cost V 10 bases and J 6 bases; bases outside gene matches: 13. The CDR3 totals 15 residues. Here the CDR3 reads CATAPLGTGGFEQYF. CDR3 DNA sequence: TGTGCCACCGCACCACTTGGGACAGGGGGCTTCGAGCAGTACTTC.

The chain couples TRBV19 to TRBJ1-2, with D perhaps TRBD1 (6 bases). Germline V CDR1 and CDR2: LNHDA, SQIVND (reference sequence). V lost 9 bases to trimming and J lost 8 bases, with 25 bases between them. There are 15 residues in the CDR3. The CDR3 sequence: CASNPDLRGLGGYTF. The CDR3 coding sequence is TGTGCCAGCAATCCGGATTTACGGGGGCTTGGAGGCTACACCTTC.

This clonotype showed up just once. The V and J genes are TRBV5-4 and TRBJ2-5; D uncertain. Germline V CDR1 and CDR2: SGHNT, YYREEE (reference sequence). The CDR3 loop spans 15 amino acids. V lost 0 bases to trimming and J lost 2 bases, with 11 bases between them. CDR3 amino acids: CASSLGLGLQETQYF. The CDR3 DNA sequence: TGTGCCAGCAGCTTGGGTCTGGGTCTGCAAGAGACCCAGTACTTC.